The rows below give T cell receptor beta chains drawn from one sample of a study of blood T cell repertoires in COVID-19. Generated by immunoSEQ multiplex PCR, the TCRdb table keeps only in-frame clones and is missing some. The table has 300,000 to 450,000 clones, approximately 86% seen once. Sequences were obtained from peripheral blood. The source is a human donor in a cohort sampled during active COVID-19. Both conserved end residues are part of each CDR3. D genes are given only for firm matches. Clone size is given for some rows only: seen once, a few or many times, or a class if the clone is expanded.

V gene,D gene,J gene,clone size,CDR3 protein,CDR3 DNA
TRBV4-1,-,TRBJ2-7,-,CASSQDGGYSVSGPQYF,TGCGCCAGCAGCCAAGACGGGGGTTATTCGGTGTCAGGGCCGCAGTACTTC
TRBV13,-,TRBJ2-7,-,CASSLGADEQYF,TGTGCCAGCAGCTTAGGGGCCGACGAGCAGTACTTC
TRBV10-3,-,TRBJ1-2,-,CATAGAGRGYGYTF,TGTGCCACCGCGGGGGCGGGTAGAGGGTACGGCTACACCTTC
TRBV2,TRBD1,TRBJ1-6,-,CASSEGPGQAGLHF,TGTGCCAGCAGTGAAGGACCGGGACAGGCAGGCCTCCACTTT
TRBV28,TRBD2,TRBJ2-7,-,CASTLTSGSYEQYF,TGTGCCAGCACCCTGACTAGCGGGAGCTACGAGCAGTACTTC
TRBV6-6,-,TRBJ1-2,-,CASTYRGGDSGYTF,TGTGCCAGCACCTATCGGGGAGGGGATAGCGGCTACACCTTC
TRBV5-1,TRBD1,TRBJ1-1,-,CASSPGQAMNTEAFF,TGCGCCAGCAGCCCGGGACAGGCCATGAACACTGAAGCTTTCTTT
TRBV18,TRBD1,TRBJ2-5,once,CASSRPGGGQETQYF,TGTGCCAGCTCACGACCAGGGGGCGGCCAAGAGACCCAGTACTTC
TRBV12-5,-,TRBJ2-3,-,CASGIGQSIDTQYF,TGTGCTAGTGGTATAGGACAGTCGATAGATACGCAGTATTTT
TRBV27,-,TRBJ1-6,-,CASRPPGAHSPLHF,TGTGCCAGCAGGCCACCGGGAGCTCATTCACCCCTCCACTTT
TRBV21-1,-,TRBJ2-1,-,CASSEPPNGTSGRGEQFF,TGTGCCAGCAGCGAACCACCAAACGGGACTAGCGGACGGGGTGAGCAGTTCTTC
TRBV7-8,TRBD2,TRBJ2-3,-,CASSLAASGRASDTQYF,TGTGCCAGCAGCTTAGCTGCTAGCGGGAGGGCCTCCGATACGCAGTATTTT
TRBV5-1,-,TRBJ1-6,medium-sized,CASSADVNSPLHF,TGCGCCAGCAGCGCGGATGTCAATTCACCCCTCCACTTT
TRBV29-1,-,TRBJ2-1,-,CSVRRDDNEQFF,TGCAGCGTTCGCCGGGATGACAATGAGCAGTTCTTC
TRBV5-1,-,TRBJ2-1,-,CASKRGPSVKRSSYNEQFF,TGCGCCAGCAAAAGGGGCCCAAGCGTCAAAAGGAGCTCCTACAATGAGCAGTTCTTC
TRBV6-5,-,TRBJ1-1,once,CASSPYRATEAFF,TGTGCCAGCAGCCCCTACAGGGCCACTGAAGCTTTCTTT
TRBV3-1/TRBV3-2,TRBD2,TRBJ2-5,-,CASSHLAGGETQYF,TGTGCCAGCAGCCACCTAGCGGGAGGCGAGACCCAGTACTTC
TRBV30,-,TRBJ2-7,once,CAWSVNWQGIDEQYF,TGTGCCTGGAGTGTAAATTGGCAGGGTATCGACGAGCAGTACTTC
TRBV10-3,-,TRBJ2-5,-,CAISRQAYQETQYF,TGTGCCATCAGTCGACAGGCGTACCAAGAGACCCAGTACTTC
TRBV6-5,-,TRBJ2-1,-,CASSLTRSSYNEQFF,TGTGCCAGCAGTTTAACACGGAGCTCCTACAATGAGCAGTTCTTC
TRBV30,TRBD1,TRBJ2-7,-,CAWTADFLGQGPIF,TGTGCCTGGACGGCCGATTTCTTGGGACAGGGTCCCATCTTC
TRBV7-8,-,TRBJ2-7,-,CASSLIGQPRGVEQYF,TGTGCCAGCAGCTTAATCGGGCAGCCCCGCGGGGTCGAGCAGTACTTC
TRBV5-6,TRBD1,TRBJ2-1,few,CASSLVGQGANEQFF,TGTGCCAGCAGCTTGGTGGGACAGGGTGCCAATGAGCAGTTCTTC
TRBV19,TRBD2,TRBJ2-2,-,CASSRGGRGTGELFF,TGTGCCAGTAGTAGGGGCGGGAGAGGCACCGGGGAGCTGTTTTTT
TRBV29-1,TRBD2,TRBJ2-1,-,CSVESLAGFYNEQFF,TGCAGCGTTGAATCCCTAGCGGGATTCTACAATGAGCAGTTCTTC
TRBV9,-,TRBJ1-1,-,CASSQDSGVNTEAFF,TGTGCCAGCAGCCAGGATTCCGGCGTGAACACTGAAGCTTTCTTT
TRBV18,TRBD2,TRBJ2-5,-,CASSRQPTSGLTETQYF,TGTGCCAGCTCACGCCAGCCCACTAGCGGACTAACAGAGACCCAGTACTTC
TRBV2,TRBD1,TRBJ1-1,-,CASSAHPPGTGALRAFF,TGTGCCAGCAGTGCCCACCCCCCCGGGACAGGGGCCCTAAGAGCTTTCTTT
TRBV5-1,-,TRBJ2-5,-,CASSLGVGEETQYF,TGCGCCAGCAGCTTGGGCGTCGGGGAAGAGACCCAGTACTTC
TRBV5-8,-,TRBJ2-7,-,CASSLGERSLYSYEQYF,TGTGCCAGCAGCCTGGGTGAGCGCTCACTATACTCCTACGAGCAGTACTTC
TRBV2,-,TRBJ2-7,-,CASSGPGDEQYF,TGTGCCAGCAGTGGTCCCGGGGACGAGCAGTACTTC
TRBV19,TRBD1,TRBJ1-5,-,CASSMAGGFNQPQHF,TGTGCCAGTAGTATGGCAGGGGGTTTCAATCAGCCCCAGCATTTT
TRBV27,TRBD2,TRBJ2-2,-,CASRGLAGGPGELFF,TGTGCCAGCAGGGGACTAGCGGGAGGACCCGGGGAGCTGTTTTTT
TRBV5-5,-,TRBJ2-7,-,CASSWPETGPIPTYEQYF,TGTGCCAGCAGCTGGCCCGAGACAGGCCCCATCCCCACCTACGAGCAGTACTTC
TRBV10-2,TRBD1,TRBJ2-7,once,CASGQGASYEQYF,TGCGCCAGCGGGCAGGGGGCTTCCTACGAGCAGTACTTC
TRBV6-1,-,TRBJ1-1,-,CASSEAPPGSPTEAFF,TGTGCCAGCAGTGAAGCACCACCAGGGTCACCAACTGAAGCTTTCTTT
TRBV7-2,TRBD1,TRBJ1-2,-,CASSPQTGGINYGYTF,TGTGCCAGCAGCCCCCAGACAGGGGGGATAAACTATGGCTACACCTTC
TRBV7-2,TRBD1,TRBJ1-3,-,CASSGQGRNTIYF,TGTGCCAGCAGCGGACAGGGTCGAAACACCATATATTTT
TRBV30,-,TRBJ1-2,-,CAWSTGSDMGYTF,TGTGCCTGGAGTACAGGGTCAGATATGGGCTACACCTTC
TRBV9,TRBD2,TRBJ2-7,-,CASSAQGAGGYEQYF,TGTGCCAGCAGTGCCCAGGGAGCGGGGGGGTACGAGCAGTACTTC
TRBV3-1/TRBV3-2,-,TRBJ1-4,-,CASSQDRGITNEKLFF,TGTGCCAGCAGCCAAGATAGGGGTATTACTAATGAAAAACTGTTTTTT
TRBV19,-,TRBJ1-2,-,CASRTSQRDYGYTF,TGTGCCAGTCGGACCTCTCAGAGGGACTATGGCTACACCTTC